This TCR beta chain was captured in a study of early T cells in non-severe SARS-CoV-2 infection. Study-wide context: Unpaired chains resulted from sequencing bulk RNA of unsorted whole blood.

In its sample, this clonotype was seen many times. CDR3 length: 12 residues. The germline V gene has CDR1 DFQATT and CDR2 SNEGSKA (reference sequence). Losses at the gene ends were 6 bases for V and 9 bases for J; bases not matched to a gene: 7. Individually, cDNA molecules had unique molecular identifiers attached to them. TCRdb re-called the 5' RACE reads through MiXCR, storing one row per CDR3 protein. The table has fewer than 65,000 distinct CDR3 sequences, over 7% seen once; the top ten hold roughly 20%. The chain combines TRBV20-1 with TRBJ2-4, with TRBD2 identical over 8 bases. This receptor was identified in an adult who was a healthcare worker with PCR-confirmed SARS-CoV-2 infection or an uninfected control (not recorded which). Sample: whole blood. The CDR3 here is CSAERGGTIQYF. CDR3 coding DNA: TGCAGTGCCGAACGGGGGGGTACCATTCAGTACTTC.